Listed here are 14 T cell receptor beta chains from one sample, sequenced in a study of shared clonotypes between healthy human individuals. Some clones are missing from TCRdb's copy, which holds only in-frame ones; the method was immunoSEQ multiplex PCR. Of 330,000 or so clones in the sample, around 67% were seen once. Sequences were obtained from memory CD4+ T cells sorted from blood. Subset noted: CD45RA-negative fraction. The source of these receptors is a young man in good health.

The CDR3 DNA is TGTGCCAGCATCCTGTTCAGGGGCAATCAGCCCCAGCATTTT. Amino acids: CASILFRGNQPQHF. The gene calls are TRBV6-1 and TRBJ1-5, with a tentative D call TRBD1 (5 bases). The germline V gene has CDR1 MNHNS and CDR2 SASEGT. Trimming removed 7 bases at V and 2 bases at J, with 12 bases between. The CDR3 length is 14 residues.

The CDR3 reads CASSFGQGAGDGYTF. The CDR3 DNA follows: TGCGCCAGCAGCTTCGGACAGGGCGCGGGGGATGGCTACACCTTC. This chain uses TRBV5-1 with TRBJ1-2; TRBD1 agrees at 8 bases. This CDR3 is built from 15 residues. The V gene's germline CDR1 is SGHRS and CDR2 YFSETQ. V lost 2 bases, J lost 6 bases, and 9 bases stayed unmatched.

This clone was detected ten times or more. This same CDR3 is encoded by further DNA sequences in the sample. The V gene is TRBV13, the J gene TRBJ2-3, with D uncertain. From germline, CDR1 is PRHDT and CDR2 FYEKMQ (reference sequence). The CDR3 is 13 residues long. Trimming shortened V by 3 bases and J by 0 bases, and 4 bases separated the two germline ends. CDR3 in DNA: TGTGCCAGCAGCTTGGGGAGCACAGATACGCAGTATTTT. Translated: CASSLGSTDTQYF.

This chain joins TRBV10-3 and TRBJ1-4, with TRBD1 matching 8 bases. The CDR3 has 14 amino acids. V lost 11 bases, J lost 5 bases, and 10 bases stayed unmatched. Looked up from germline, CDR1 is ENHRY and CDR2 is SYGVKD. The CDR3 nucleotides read TGTGCCTCGGGCCGCGACAGGGGAAATGAAAAACTGTTTTTT. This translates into CASGRDRGNEKLFF.

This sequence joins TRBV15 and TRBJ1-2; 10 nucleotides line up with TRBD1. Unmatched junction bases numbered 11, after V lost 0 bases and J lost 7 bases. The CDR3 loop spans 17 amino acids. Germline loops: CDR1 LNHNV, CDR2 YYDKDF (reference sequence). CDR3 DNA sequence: TGTGCCACCAGCAGAGATGGGGCCAGGGACAGGGGTTTTGGCTACACCTTC. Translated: CATSRDGARDRGFGYTF.

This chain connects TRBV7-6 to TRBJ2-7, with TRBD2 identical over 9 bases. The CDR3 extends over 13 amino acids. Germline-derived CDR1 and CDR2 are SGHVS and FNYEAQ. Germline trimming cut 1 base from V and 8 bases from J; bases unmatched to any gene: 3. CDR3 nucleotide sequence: TGTGCCAGCAGCTTAGGACTAGCGGCAAAGCAGTACTTC. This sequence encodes CASSLGLAAKQYF.

The CDR3 loop is CASSLAGTMNEQYF. CDR3 nucleotides: TGTGCCAGCAGTTTGGCAGGAACCATGAACGAGCAGTACTTC. The genes are TRBV28 and TRBJ2-7, with no clear D. CDR3 length: 14 residues. Germline V gene data show CDR1 as MDHEN and CDR2 as SYDVKM. The V and J ends lost 3 bases and 5 bases respectively, with 14 bases between them. The whole variable domain, remainder taken from reference TRBV28 and TRBJ2-7, is DVKVTQSSRYLVKRTGEKVFLECVQDMDHENMFWYRQDPGLGLRLIYFSYDVKMKEKGDIPEGYSVSREKKERFSLILESASTNQTSMYLCASSLAGTMNEQYFGPGTRLTVT.

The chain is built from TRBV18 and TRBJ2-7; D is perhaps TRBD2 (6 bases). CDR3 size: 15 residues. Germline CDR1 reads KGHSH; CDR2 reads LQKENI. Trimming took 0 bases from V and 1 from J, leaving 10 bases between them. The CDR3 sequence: CASSPPGLESYEQYF. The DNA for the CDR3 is TGTGCCAGCTCACCACCGGGACTGGAATCCTACGAGCAGTACTTC. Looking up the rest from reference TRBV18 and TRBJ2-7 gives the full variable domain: NAGVMQNPRHLVRRRGQEARLRCSPMKGHSHVYWYRQLPEEGLKFMVYLQKENIIDESGMPKERFSAEFPKEGPSILRIQQVVRGDSAAYFCASSPPGLESYEQYFGPGTRLTVT.

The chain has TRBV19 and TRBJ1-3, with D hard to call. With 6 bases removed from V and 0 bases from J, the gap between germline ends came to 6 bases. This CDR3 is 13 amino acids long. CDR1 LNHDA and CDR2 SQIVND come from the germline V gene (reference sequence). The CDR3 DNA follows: TGTGCCAGTAGGAAGGCCTCTGGAAACACCATATATTTT. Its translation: CASRKASGNTIYF.

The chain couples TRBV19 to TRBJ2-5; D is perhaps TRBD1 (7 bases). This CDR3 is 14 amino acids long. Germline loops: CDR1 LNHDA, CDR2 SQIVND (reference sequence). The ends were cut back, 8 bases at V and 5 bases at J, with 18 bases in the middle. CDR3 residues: CASRERQGGETQYF. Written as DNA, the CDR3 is TGTGCCAGTCGGGAGAGACAGGGCGGTGAGACCCAGTACTTC.

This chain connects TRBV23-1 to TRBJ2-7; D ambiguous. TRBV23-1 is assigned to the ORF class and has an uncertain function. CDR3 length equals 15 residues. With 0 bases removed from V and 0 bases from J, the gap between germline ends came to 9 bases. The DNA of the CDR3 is TGCGCCAGCAGTCAATCCGACGGGCGCTCCTACGAGCAGTACTTC. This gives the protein CASSQSDGRSYEQYF.

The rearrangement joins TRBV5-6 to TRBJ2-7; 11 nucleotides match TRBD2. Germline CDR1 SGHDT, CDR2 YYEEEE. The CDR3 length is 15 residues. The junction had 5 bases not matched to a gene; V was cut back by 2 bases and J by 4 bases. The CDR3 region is CASSFRASGRYEQYF. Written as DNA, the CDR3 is TGTGCCAGCAGCTTCAGGGCTAGCGGGAGGTACGAGCAGTACTTC.

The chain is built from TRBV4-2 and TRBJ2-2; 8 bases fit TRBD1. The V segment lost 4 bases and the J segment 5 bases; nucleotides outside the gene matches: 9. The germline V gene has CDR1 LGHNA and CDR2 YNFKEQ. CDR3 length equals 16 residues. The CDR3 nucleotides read TGTGCCAGCAGCCCCCGCAGGCAGGGGGCAACCGGGGAGCTGTTTTTT. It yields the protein CASSPRRQGATGELFF.

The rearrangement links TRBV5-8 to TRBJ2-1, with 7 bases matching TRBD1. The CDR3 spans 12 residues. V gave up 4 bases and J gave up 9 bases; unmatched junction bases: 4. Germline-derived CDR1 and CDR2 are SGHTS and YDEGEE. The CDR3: CASSLPGGEQFF. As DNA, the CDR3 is TGTGCCAGCAGCCTCCCAGGGGGTGAGCAGTTCTTC.